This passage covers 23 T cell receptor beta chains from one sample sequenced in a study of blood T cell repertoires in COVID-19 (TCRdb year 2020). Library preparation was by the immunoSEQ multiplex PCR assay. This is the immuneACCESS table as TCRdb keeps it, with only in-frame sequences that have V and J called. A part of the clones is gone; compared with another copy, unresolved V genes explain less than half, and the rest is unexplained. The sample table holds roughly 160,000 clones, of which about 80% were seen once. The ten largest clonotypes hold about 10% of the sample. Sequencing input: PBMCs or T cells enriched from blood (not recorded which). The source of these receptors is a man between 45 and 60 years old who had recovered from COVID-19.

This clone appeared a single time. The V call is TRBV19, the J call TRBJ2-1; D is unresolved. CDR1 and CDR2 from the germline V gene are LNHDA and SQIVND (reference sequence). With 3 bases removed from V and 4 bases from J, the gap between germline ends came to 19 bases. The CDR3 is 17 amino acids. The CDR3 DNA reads TGTGCCAGTAGTATGGGTTCTTTGGGCACCCATTACAATGAGCAGTTCTTC. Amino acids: CASSMGSLGTHYNEQFF. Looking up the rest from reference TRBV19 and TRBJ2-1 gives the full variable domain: DGGITQSPKYLFRKEGQNVTLSCEQNLNHDAMYWYRQDPGQGLRLIYYSQIVNDFQKGDIAEGYSVSREKKESFPLTVTSAQKNPTAFYLCASSMGSLGTHYNEQFFGPGTRLTVL.

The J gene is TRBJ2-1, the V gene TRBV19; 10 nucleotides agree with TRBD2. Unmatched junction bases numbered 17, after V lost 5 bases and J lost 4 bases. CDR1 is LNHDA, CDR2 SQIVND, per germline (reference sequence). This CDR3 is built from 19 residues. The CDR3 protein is CASSPERLAGASTYNEQFF. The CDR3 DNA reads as TGTGCCAGTAGTCCCGAAAGACTAGCGGGCGCGTCGACGTACAATGAGCAGTTCTTC.

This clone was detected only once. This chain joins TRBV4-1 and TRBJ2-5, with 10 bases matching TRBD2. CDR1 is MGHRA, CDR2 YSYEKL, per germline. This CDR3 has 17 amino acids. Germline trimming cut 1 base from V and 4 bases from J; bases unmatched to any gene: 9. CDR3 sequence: CASSQAILAGVGETQYF. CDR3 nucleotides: TGCGCCAGCAGCCAAGCAATCCTAGCGGGAGTTGGAGAGACCCAGTACTTC.

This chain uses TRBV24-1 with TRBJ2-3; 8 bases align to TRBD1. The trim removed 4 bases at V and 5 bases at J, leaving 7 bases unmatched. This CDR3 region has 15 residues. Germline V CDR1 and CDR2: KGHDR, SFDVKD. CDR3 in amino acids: CATSDNGQGQDTQYF. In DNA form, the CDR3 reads TGTGCCACCAGTGACAATGGACAGGGTCAAGATACGCAGTATTTT.

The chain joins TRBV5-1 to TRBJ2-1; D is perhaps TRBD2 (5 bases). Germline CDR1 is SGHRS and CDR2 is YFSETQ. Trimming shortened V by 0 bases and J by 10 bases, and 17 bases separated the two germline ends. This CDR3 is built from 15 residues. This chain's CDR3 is CASSLALASGKEQFF. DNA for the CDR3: TGCGCCAGCAGCTTGGCATTAGCGAGTGGTAAAGAGCAGTTCTTC. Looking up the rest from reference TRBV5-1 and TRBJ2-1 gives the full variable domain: KAGVTQTPRYLIKTRGQQVTLSCSPISGHRSVSWYQQTPGQGLQFLFEYFSETQRNKGNFPGRFSGRQFSNSRSEMNVSTLELGDSALYLCASSLALASGKEQFFGPGTRLTVL.

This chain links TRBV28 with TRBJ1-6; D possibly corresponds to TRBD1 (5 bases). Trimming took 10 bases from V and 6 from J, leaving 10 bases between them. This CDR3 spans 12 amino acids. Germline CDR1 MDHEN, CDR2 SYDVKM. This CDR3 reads CATRAANSPLHF. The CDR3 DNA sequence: TGTGCCACCAGGGCCGCTAATTCACCCCTCCACTTT.

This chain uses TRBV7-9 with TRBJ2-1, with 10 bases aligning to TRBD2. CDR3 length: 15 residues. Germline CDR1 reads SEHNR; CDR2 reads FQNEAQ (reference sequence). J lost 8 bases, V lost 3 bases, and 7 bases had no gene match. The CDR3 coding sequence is TGTGCCAGCAGCTTTCTAGCGGGAGTACAGTATGAGCAGTTCTTC. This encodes CASSFLAGVQYEQFF. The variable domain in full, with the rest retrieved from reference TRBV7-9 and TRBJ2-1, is DTGVSQNPRHKITKRGQNVTFRCDPISEHNRLYWYRQTLGQGPEFLTYFQNEAQLEKSRLLSDRFSAERPKGSFSTLEIQRTEQGDSAMYLCASSFLAGVQYEQFFGPGTRLTVL.

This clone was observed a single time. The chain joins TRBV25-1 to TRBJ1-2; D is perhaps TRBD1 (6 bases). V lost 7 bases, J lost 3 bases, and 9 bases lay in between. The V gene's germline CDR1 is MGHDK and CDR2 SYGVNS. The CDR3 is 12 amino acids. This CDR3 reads CASKQGHYGYTF. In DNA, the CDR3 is TGTGCCAGCAAGCAGGGGCACTATGGCTACACCTTC.

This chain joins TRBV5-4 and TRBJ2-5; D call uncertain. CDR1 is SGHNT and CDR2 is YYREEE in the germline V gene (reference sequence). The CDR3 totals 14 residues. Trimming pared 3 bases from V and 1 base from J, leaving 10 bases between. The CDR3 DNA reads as TGTGCCAGCAGCTCCGGTCCCTTCCAAGAGACCCAGTACTTC. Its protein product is CASSSGPFQETQYF.

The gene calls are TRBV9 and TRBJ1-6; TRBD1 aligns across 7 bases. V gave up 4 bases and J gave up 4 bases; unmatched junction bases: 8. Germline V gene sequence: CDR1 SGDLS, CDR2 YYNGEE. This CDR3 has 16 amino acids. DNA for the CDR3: TGTGCCAGCAGCTCGACGACAGGGAGTTATAATTCACCCCTCCACTTT. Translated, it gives CASSSTTGSYNSPLHF. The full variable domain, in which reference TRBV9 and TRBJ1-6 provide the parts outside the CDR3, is DSGVTQTPKHLITATGQRVTLRCSPRSGDLSVYWYQQSLDQGLQFLIQYYNGEERAKGNILERFSAQQFPDLHSELNLSSLELGDSALYFCASSSTTGSYNSPLHFGNGTRLTVT.

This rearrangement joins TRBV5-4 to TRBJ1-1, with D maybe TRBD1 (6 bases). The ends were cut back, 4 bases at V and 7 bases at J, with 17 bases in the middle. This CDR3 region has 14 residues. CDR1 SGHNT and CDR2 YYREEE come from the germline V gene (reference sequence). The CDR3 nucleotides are TGTGCCAGCAGCGTCCCAGGGGATAGGAGTGAAGCTTTCTTT. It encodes CASSVPGDRSEAFF. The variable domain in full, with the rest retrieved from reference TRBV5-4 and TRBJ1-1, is ETGVTQSPTHLIKTRGQQVTLRCSSQSGHNTVSWYQQALGQGPQFIFQYYREEENGRGNFPPRFSGLQFPNYSSELNVNALELDDSALYLCASSVPGDRSEAFFGQGTRLTVV.

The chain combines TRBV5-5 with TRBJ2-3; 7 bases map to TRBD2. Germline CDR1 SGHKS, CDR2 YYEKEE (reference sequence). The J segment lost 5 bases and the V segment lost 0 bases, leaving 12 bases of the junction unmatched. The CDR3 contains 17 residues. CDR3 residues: CASSLVAGQEGIDTQYF. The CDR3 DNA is TGTGCCAGCAGCTTGGTAGCGGGCCAAGAAGGGATAGATACGCAGTATTTT.

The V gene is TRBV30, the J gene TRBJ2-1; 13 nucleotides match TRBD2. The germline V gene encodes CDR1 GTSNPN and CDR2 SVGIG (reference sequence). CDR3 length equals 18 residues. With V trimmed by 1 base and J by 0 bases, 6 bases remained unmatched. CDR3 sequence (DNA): TGTGCCTGGAGTGCCGGGACTAGCGGGATTAGCTCCTACAATGAGCAGTTCTTC. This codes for CAWSAGTSGISSYNEQFF.

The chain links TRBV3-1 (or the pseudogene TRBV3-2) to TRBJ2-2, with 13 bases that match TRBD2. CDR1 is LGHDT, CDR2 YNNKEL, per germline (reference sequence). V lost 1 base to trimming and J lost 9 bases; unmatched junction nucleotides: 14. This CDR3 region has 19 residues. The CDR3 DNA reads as TGTGCCAGCAGCCAAGGACTAGCGGGAGGCCATCGCCAAGATCGGGAGCTGTTTTTT. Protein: CASSQGLAGGHRQDRELFF.

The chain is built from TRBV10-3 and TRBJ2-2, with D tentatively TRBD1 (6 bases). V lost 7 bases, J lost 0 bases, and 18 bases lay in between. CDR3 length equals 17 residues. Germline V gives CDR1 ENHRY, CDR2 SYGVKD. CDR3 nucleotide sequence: TGTGCCATCAATGCACCGGACAGTAATGCGAACACCGGGGAGCTGTTTTTT. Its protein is CAINAPDSNANTGELFF.

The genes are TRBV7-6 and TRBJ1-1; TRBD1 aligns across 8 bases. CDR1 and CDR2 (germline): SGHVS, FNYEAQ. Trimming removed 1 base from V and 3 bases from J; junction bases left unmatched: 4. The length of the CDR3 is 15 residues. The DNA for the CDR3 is TGTGCCAGCAGCTTAGATCCAGGGGGCGACACTGAAGCTTTCTTT. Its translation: CASSLDPGGDTEAFF.

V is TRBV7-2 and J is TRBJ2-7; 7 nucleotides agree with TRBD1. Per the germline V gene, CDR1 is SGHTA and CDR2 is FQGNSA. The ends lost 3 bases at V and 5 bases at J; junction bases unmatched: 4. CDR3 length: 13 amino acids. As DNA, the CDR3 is TGTGCCAGCAGCTTGACAGGGTACCACGAGCAGTACTTC. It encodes CASSLTGYHEQYF.

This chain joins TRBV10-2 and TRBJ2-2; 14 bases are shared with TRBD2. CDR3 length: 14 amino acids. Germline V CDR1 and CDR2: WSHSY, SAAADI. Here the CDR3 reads CAYGLAGGDGELFF. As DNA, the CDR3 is TGCGCTTACGGACTAGCGGGGGGTGACGGGGAGCTGTTTTTT.

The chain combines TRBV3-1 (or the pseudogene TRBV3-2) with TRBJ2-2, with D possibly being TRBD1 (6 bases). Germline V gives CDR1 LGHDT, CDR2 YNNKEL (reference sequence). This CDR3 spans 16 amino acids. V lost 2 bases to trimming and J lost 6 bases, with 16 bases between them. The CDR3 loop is CASSQRTGQRAGELFF. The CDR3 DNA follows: TGTGCCAGCAGCCAACGGACGGGACAACGGGCCGGGGAGCTGTTTTTT.

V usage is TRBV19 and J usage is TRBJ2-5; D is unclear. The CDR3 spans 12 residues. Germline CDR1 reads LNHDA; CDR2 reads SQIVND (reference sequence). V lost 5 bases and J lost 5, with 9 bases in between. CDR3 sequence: CASSESGETQYF. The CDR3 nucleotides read TGTGCCAGTAGTGAGTCGGGTGAGACCCAGTACTTC. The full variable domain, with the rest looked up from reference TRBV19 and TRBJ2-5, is DGGITQSPKYLFRKEGQNVTLSCEQNLNHDAMYWYRQDPGQGLRLIYYSQIVNDFQKGDIAEGYSVSREKKESFPLTVTSAQKNPTAFYLCASSESGETQYFGPGTRLLVL.

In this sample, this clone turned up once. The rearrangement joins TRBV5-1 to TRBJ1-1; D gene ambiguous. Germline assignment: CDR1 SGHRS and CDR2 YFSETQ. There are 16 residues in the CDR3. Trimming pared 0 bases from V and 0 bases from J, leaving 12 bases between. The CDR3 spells CASSLAPVRMNTEAFF. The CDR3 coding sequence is TGCGCCAGCAGCTTGGCTCCCGTCCGTATGAACACTGAAGCTTTCTTT.

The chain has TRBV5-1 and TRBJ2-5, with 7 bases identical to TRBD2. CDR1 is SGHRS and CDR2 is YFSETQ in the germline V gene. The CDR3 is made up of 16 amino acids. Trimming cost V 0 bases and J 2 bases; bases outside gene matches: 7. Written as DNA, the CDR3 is TGCGCCAGCAGCTTGGGCCTAGCGGCACCTCAAGAGACCCAGTACTTC. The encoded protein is CASSLGLAAPQETQYF. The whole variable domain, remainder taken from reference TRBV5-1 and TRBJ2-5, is KAGVTQTPRYLIKTRGQQVTLSCSPISGHRSVSWYQQTPGQGLQFLFEYFSETQRNKGNFPGRFSGRQFSNSRSEMNVSTLELGDSALYLCASSLGLAAPQETQYFGPGTRLLVL.

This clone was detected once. Written as DNA, the CDR3 is TGTGCCAGCAGTGAAGCGCGAGGGACTGCTTTTTATGGCTACACCTTC. The encoded protein is CASSEARGTAFYGYTF. The V call is TRBV6-1, the J call TRBJ1-2; perhaps TRBD1 as D (5 bases). Germline assignment: CDR1 MNHNS and CDR2 SASEGT. CDR3 size: 16 residues. V was shortened by 0 bases and J by 5 bases, with 16 bases between the two germline ends.